Listed below are T cell receptor beta chains from one sample, sequenced in a study of blood T cell repertoires in COVID-19. The assay was immunoSEQ multiplex PCR, and TCRdb's table has in-frame clones only and misses some. The data contain some 300,000 clones, 70% to 90% of them singletons. The sequenced material came from peripheral blood. The source of these receptors is a woman aged 25 to 39 who had recovered from COVID-19. Both conserved end residues are part of each CDR3. D genes are given only for firm matches.

V	D	J	CDR3	DNA
TRBV19	-	TRBJ1-5	CASSIRVGNQPQHF	TGTGCCAGTAGTATCAGGGTGGGGAATCAGCCCCAGCATTTT
TRBV29-1	-	TRBJ1-1	CSAFPRNTEAFF	TGCAGCGCCTTCCCCAGGAACACTGAAGCTTTCTTT
TRBV6-4	TRBD1	TRBJ2-3	CASTRQGRFSTDTQYF	TGTGCCAGCACCCGACAGGGACGATTTAGCACAGATACGCAGTATTTT
TRBV18	-	TRBJ1-1	CASSPPQGTNTEAFF	TGTGCCAGCTCACCACCGCAGGGTACGAACACTGAAGCTTTCTTT
TRBV18	-	TRBJ1-2	CASSLTGTGVDGYTF	TGTGCCAGCTCACTAACCGGGACGGGGGTCGATGGCTACACCTTC
TRBV5-5	TRBD1	TRBJ2-2	CASSLGGQGITGELFF	TGTGCCAGCAGCTTGGGGGGACAGGGCATCACCGGGGAGCTGTTTTTT
TRBV20-1	-	TRBJ1-2	CSAGTDYGYTF	TGCAGTGCCGGGACTGACTATGGCTACACCTTC
TRBV4-2	TRBD1	TRBJ2-1	CASSLLDRGGNEQFF	TGTGCCAGCAGCCTATTGGACAGGGGTGGGAATGAGCAGTTCTTC
TRBV19	TRBD1	TRBJ1-2	CASTNRDRAYGYTF	TGTGCCAGTACCAACCGCGACAGGGCCTATGGCTACACCTTC
TRBV6-5	-	TRBJ1-1	CASSTVNTEAFF	TGTGCCAGCAGTACAGTGAACACTGAAGCTTTCTTT
TRBV2	-	TRBJ2-7	CASSLDTYEQYF	TGTGCCAGCAGTTTGGACACCTACGAGCAGTACTTC